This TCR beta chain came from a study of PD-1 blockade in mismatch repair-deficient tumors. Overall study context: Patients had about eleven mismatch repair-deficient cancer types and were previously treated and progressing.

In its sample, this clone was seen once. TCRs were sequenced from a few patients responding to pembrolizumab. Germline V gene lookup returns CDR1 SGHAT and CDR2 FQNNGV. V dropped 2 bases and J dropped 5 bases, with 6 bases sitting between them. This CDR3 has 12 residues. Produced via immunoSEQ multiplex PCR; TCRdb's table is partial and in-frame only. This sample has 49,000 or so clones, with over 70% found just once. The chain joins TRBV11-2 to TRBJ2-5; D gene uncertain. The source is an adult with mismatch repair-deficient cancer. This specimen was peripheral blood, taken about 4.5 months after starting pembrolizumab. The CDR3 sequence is CASSLIAETQYF. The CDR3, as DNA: TGTGCCAGCAGCTTAATTGCGGAGACCCAGTACTTC.